This T cell receptor (beta chain) was documented in a study of cytomegalovirus exposure and HLA in healthy donors. Assay used: immunoSEQ multiplex PCR; TCRdb lists only in-frame clones, some missing. Of a few hundred thousand clones listed, 70% to 90% are singletons. CDR1 and CDR2 from the germline V gene are SGHRS and YFSETQ. The CDR3 is made up of 14 amino acids. With 3 bases clipped from V and 8 bases from J, the junction kept 7 bases outside the gene matches. This chain links TRBV5-1 with TRBJ2-1; 8 bases map to TRBD2. Sample: PBMCs. This sequence originates from a young woman in good health and CMV-seronegative. The DNA of the CDR3 is TGCGCCAGCAGCTCCGGGACTAGAACCGATGAGCAGTTCTTC. Its protein is CASSSGTRTDEQFF.